The entry below describes one TCR beta chain. This clonotype was seen repeatedly, ten times or more. Its specific antigen is unknown. Base qualities were left out, and no much larger clone turns up one base away. The record originates from a study of regulatory T cells in long-lasting Graves disease (dated by TCRdb to the early 2020s). Background for the entire study: Persistent Graves' disease was defined as antithyroid drug treatment for over 5 years with persistently positive TSH receptor autoantibodies. Persistent Graves' disease patients were compared with newly diagnosed Graves' disease patients by peripheral blood TCR sequencing and RNA sequencing. The study took place in China and was registered as a clinical trial. A total of 33 samples underwent TCR sequencing, from about 13 patients with persistent Graves' disease and roughly 20 patients with newly diagnosed Graves' disease. On average, persistent Graves' disease patients in the clinical cohort had been on antithyroid drugs for approximately ten years.

Trimming takes 4 bases from V and 4 bases from J, and the germline ends sit 10 bases apart. CDR1 SQVTM and CDR2 ANQGSEA were looked up in the germline V gene. There are 12 amino acids in the CDR3, from cysteine to phenylalanine inclusive. Only CDR3 DNA is held: 36 bases, read in frame from base 1. Study-wide conclusions, independent of this receptor: Peripheral blood alone was examined, since thyroid tissue, which constituted the primary lesion, could not be accessed. TRBV28, TRBJ1-2 and TRBJ2-5 were preferentially used in persistent disease, while TRBV20-1 and TRBJ2-1 were favored in newly diagnosed disease. The authors acknowledged the small sample size as a limitation that may reduce accuracy. Sequencing and analysis were limited to the TCR beta chain. Compared with newly diagnosed patients, patients with persistent Graves' disease had lower TCR Shannon entropy and fewer highly expanded clones, which suggests clonal expansion. Persistent patients shared more public clonotypes among themselves (around 3,000) than newly diagnosed patients did (roughly 910).

Interpreted using the paper, the time point label stands for: persistent/refractory GD, antithyroid drugs over 5 years with positive TRAb. For both TCR sequencing and RNA sequencing, RNA was extracted from PBMCs using TRIzol. The diagnosis of Graves' disease was made according to American Thyroid Association guidelines. Patients were recruited from an endocrinology department in Xi'an, China. Each patient gave approximately 9.7 milliliters of peripheral blood, collected in an EDTA anticoagulant tube. PBMCs were isolated by Ficoll Paque Plus density gradient separation without further T cell sorting. An Agilent 2100 Bioanalyzer and agarose gel were used to assess RNA quality, and a NanoDrop 2000 was used to measure RNA concentration. The protocol used for the library was multiplex PCR. The sequencer listed for this sample is Illumina HiSeq 4000. TCR beta libraries were built with iRepertoire HTBI primers and Arm-PCR amplification of CDR3 regions. PCR products were gel purified before sequencing. The original methods were these. Gene usage analysis of CDR3 amino acid clonotypes relied on the approximately 60 TRBV and 12 to 15 TRBJ segments identified across samples. COPE and FqMerger were used to merge filtered high-quality paired reads into contigs. BLAST was used to align contigs to IMGT TRBV, TRBD and TRBJ reference genes, with CDR3 defined following IMGT. Highly expanded clones were defined as clonotypes with a frequency above 0.1%. Shannon entropy was used to measure repertoire diversity, and the Gini coefficient was used to measure V-J evenness. A clonotype was considered public if more than one individual shared it. TCRdb reanalyzed the raw reads on its own, using fastp at Q25 for trimming and MiXCR for clone calling, and kept in-frame beta chains. Each CDR3 protein appears once, grouped with its most common genes and DNA. TCRdb, not the authors, supplied the V and J calls. Here the sample has a few hundred thousand distinct CDR3 sequences; 23% occur a single time. Clones ranked in the top ten supply approximately 26% of the sample.

The V gene is TRBV29-1 and the J gene is TRBJ1-2, and possibly TRBD1, on 5 matching bases. The receptor comes from a female donor with Graves disease. This specimen was peripheral blood mononuclear cells (PBMCs), taken when the disease was refractory, from a patient treated with antithyroid drugs. The CDR3 reads CSVVLGTYGYTF. DNA sequence: TGCAGCGTTGTATTGGGGACCTATGGCTACACCTTC.